This T cell receptor (beta chain) was recovered during a study of blood T cell repertoires in COVID-19. Overall study context: COVID-19 samples from acute and convalescent phases originated in the United States, Italy and Spain.

Germline loops: CDR1 MNHNS, CDR2 SASEGT. The CDR3 sequence is 15 residues long. V lost 4 bases, J lost 7 bases, and 16 bases lay in between. Repertoires were generated with immunoSEQ multiplex PCR, while TCRdb's copy carries only in-frame clones and drops some. The sample has around 200,000 clones; about 85% are singletons. The clonotype was recovered from a woman at least 80 years old with acute or convalescent COVID-19. Sample: peripheral blood. The chain carries TRBV6-1 and TRBJ1-4, with a tentative D call TRBD1 (5 bases). Here the CDR3 reads CASSGAGSSIEKLFF. CDR3 bases: TGTGCCAGCAGTGGAGCAGGGAGTTCGATTGAAAAACTGTTTTTT.